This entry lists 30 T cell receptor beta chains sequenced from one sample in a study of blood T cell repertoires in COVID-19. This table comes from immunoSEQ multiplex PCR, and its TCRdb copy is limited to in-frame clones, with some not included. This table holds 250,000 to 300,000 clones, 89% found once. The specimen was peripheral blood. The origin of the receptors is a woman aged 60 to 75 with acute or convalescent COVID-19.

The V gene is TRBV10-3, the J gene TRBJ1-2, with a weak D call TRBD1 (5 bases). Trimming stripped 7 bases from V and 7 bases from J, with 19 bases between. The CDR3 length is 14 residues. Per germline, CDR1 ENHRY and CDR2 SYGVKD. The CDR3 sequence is CAIILHRTKGGYTF. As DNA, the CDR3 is TGTGCCATCATACTCCACAGGACGAAAGGTGGCTACACCTTC.

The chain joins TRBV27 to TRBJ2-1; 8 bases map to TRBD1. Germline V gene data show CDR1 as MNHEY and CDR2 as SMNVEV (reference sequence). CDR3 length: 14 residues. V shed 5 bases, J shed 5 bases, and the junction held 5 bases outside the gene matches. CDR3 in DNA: TGTGCCAGCAGTCCCCCGGACAGGGACAATGAGCAGTTCTTC. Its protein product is CASSPPDRDNEQFF.

The CDR3 here is CSASGGLNYGYTF. Written as DNA, the CDR3 is TGCAGTGCTAGTGGGGGCCTTAACTATGGCTACACCTTC. The chain joins TRBV20-1 to TRBJ1-2; possible D gene TRBD1, 6 bases. This CDR3 region has 13 residues. Germline CDR1 is DFQATT and CDR2 is SNEGSKA (reference sequence). The ends were cut back, 3 bases at V and 1 base at J, with 9 bases in the middle.

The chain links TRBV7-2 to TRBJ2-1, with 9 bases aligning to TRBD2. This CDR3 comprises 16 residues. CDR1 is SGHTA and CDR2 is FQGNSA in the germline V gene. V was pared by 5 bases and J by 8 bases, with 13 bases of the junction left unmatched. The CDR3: CASSTRGGTSLHEQFF. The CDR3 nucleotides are TGTGCCAGCAGCACCAGGGGGGGGACTAGCTTACATGAGCAGTTCTTC.

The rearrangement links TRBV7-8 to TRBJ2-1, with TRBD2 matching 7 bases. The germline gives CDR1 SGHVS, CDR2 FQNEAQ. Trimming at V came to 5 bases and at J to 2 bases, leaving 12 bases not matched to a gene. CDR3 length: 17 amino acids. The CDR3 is CASSRSPRRGTYNEQFF. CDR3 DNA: TGTGCCAGCAGCCGATCACCACGGCGGGGGACCTACAATGAGCAGTTCTTC.

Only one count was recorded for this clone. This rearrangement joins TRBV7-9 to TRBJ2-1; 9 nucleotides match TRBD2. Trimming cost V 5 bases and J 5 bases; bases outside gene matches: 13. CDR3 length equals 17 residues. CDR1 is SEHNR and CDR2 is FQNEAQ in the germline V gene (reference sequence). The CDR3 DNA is TGTGCCAGCAGCCGCGGGGGGGTCGATAGGGCAAACAATGAGCAGTTCTTC. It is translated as CASSRGGVDRANNEQFF.

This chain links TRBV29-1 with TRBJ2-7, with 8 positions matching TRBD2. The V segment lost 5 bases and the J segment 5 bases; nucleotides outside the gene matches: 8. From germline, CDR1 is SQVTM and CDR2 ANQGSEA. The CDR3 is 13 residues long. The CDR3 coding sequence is TGCAGCGTTCTAGCGGGCCGGACGGACGAGCAGTACTTC. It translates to CSVLAGRTDEQYF.

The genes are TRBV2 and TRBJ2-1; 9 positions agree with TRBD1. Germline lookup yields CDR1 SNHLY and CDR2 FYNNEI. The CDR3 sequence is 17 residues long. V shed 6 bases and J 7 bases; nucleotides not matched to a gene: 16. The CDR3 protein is CASRGSLRGQGLNEQFF. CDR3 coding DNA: TGTGCCAGCAGGGGGAGTCTAAGAGGACAGGGGTTAAATGAGCAGTTCTTC.

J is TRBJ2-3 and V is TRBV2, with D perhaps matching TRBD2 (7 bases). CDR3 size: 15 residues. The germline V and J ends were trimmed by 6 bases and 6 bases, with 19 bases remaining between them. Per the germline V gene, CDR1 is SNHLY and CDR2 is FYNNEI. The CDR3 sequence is CASSGVRGPGDTQYF. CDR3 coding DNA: TGTGCCAGCAGCGGGGTGCGGGGGCCGGGGGATACGCAGTATTTT.

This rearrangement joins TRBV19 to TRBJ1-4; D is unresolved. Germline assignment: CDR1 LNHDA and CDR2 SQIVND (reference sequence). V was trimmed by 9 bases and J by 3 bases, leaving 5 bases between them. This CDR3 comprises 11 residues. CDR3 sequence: CASTANEKLFF. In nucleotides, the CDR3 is TGTGCCAGCACAGCTAATGAAAAACTGTTTTTT.

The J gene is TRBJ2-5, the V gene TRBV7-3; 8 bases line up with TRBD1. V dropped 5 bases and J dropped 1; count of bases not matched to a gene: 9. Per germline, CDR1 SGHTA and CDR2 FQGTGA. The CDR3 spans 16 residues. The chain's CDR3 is CASSGRVGQGQETQYF. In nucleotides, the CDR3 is TGTGCCAGCAGCGGACGAGTAGGACAGGGCCAAGAGACCCAGTACTTC.

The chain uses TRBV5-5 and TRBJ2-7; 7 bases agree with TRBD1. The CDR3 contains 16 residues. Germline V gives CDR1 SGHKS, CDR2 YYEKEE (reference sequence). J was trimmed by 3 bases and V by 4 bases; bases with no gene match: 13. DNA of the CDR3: TGTGCCAGCAGCCCCCAATTCGGGACAGCGAGCTACGAGCAGTACTTC. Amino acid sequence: CASSPQFGTASYEQYF.

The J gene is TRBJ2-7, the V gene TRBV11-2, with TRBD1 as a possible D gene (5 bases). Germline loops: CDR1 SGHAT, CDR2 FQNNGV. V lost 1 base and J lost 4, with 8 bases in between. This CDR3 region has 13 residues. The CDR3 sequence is CASSLAQVYEQYF. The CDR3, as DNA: TGTGCCAGCAGCTTAGCACAGGTTTACGAGCAGTACTTC.

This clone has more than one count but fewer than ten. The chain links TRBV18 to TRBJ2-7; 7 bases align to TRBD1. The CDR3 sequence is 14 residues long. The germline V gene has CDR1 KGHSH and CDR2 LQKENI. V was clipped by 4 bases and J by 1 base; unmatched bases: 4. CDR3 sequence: CASSLRQGSYEQYF. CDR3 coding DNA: TGTGCCAGCTCACTACGACAGGGATCCTACGAGCAGTACTTC.

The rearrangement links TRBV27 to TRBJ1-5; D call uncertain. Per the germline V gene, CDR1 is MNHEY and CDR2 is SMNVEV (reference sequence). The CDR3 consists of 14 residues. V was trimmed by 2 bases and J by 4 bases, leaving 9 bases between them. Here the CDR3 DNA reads TGTGCCAGCAGTTTAACGAGAGGTAATCAGCCCCAGCATTTT. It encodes CASSLTRGNQPQHF.

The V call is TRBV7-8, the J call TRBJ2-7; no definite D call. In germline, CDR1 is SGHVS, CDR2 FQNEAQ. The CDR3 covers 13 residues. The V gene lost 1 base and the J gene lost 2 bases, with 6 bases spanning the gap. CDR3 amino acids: CASSLEYTYEQYF. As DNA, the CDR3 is TGTGCCAGCAGCTTAGAGTACACCTACGAGCAGTACTTC. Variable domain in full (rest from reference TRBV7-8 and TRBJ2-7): GAGVSQSPRYKVAKRGQDVALRCDPISGHVSLFWYQQALGQGPEFLTYFQNEAQLDKSGLPSDRFFAERPEGSVSTLKIQRTQQEDSAVYLCASSLEYTYEQYFGPGTRLTVT.

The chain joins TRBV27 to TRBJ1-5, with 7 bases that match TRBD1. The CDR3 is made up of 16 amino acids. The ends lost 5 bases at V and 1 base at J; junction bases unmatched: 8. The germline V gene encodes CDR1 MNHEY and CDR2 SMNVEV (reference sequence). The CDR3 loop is CASSPWTGESNQPQHF. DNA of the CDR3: TGTGCCAGCAGTCCATGGACAGGTGAGAGCAATCAGCCCCAGCATTTT.

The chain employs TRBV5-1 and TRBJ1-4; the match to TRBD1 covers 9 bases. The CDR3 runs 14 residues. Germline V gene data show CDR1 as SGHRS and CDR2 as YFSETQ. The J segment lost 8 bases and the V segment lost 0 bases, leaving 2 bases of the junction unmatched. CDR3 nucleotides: TGCGCCAGCAGCTTGGGACAGGGGGTAGAAAAACTGTTTTTT. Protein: CASSLGQGVEKLFF. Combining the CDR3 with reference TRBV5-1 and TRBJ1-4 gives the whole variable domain KAGVTQTPRYLIKTRGQQVTLSCSPISGHRSVSWYQQTPGQGLQFLFEYFSETQRNKGNFPGRFSGRQFSNSRSEMNVSTLELGDSALYLCASSLGQGVEKLFFGSGTQLSVL.

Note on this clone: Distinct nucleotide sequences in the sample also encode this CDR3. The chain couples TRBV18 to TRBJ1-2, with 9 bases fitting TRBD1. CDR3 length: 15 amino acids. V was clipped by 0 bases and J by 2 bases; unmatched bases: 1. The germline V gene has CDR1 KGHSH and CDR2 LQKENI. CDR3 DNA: TGTGCCAGCTCACCACCTGGACAGGGGAACTATGGCTACACCTTC. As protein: CASSPPGQGNYGYTF.

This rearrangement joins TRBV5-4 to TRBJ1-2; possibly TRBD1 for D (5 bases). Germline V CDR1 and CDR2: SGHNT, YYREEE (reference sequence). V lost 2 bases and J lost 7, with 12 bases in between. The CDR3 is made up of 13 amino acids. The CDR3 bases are TGTGCCAGCAGCTTTTCGGGGGACCCTGGCTACACCTTC. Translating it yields CASSFSGDPGYTF.

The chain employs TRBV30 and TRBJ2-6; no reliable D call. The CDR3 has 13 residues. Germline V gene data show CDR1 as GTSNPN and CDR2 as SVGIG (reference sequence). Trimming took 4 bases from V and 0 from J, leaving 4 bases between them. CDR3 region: CAWTVSGANVLTF. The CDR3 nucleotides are TGTGCCTGGACGGTCTCTGGGGCCAACGTCCTGACTTTC.

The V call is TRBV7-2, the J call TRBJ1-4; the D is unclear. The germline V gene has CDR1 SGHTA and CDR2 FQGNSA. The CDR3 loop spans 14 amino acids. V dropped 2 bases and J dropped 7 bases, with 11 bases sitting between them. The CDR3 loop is CASSLSLTGEKLFF. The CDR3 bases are TGTGCCAGCAGCTTAAGCCTTACGGGTGAAAAACTGTTTTTT.

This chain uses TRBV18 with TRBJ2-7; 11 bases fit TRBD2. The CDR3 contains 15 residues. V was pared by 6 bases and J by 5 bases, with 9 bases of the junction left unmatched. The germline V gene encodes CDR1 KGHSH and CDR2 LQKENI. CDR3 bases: TGTGCCAGCTCGCTTACTAGCGGGAGTCTCAACGAGCAGTACTTC. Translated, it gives CASSLTSGSLNEQYF.

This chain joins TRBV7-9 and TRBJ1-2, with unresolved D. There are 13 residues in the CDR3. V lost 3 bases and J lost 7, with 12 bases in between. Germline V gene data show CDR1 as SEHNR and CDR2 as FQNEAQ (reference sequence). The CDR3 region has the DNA TGTGCCAGCAGCTTCCCTCCCGGTGGTGGCTACACCTTC. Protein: CASSFPPGGGYTF. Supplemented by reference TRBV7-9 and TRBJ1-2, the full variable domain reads DTGVSQNPRHKITKRGQNVTFRCDPISEHNRLYWYRQTLGQGPEFLTYFQNEAQLEKSRLLSDRFSAERPKGSFSTLEIQRTEQGDSAMYLCASSFPPGGGYTFGSGTRLTVV.

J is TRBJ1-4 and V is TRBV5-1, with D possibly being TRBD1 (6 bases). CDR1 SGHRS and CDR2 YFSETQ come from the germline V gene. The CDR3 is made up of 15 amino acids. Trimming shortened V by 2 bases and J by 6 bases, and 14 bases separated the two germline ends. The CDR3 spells CASSFSPGAYEKLFF. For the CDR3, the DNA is TGCGCCAGCAGCTTCTCCCCAGGGGCGTATGAAAAACTGTTTTTT.

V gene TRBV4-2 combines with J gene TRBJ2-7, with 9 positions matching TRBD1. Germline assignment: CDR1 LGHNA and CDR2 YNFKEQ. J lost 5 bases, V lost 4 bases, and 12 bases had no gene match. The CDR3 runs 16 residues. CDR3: CASSRFDRDRDHEQYF. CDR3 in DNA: TGTGCCAGCAGCCGCTTCGACCGGGACAGGGACCACGAGCAGTACTTC.

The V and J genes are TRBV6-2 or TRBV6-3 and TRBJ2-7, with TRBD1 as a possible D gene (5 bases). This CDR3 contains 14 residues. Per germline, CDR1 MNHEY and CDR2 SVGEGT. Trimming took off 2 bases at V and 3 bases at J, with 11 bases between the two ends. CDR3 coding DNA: TGTGCCAGCAGTTACGACAGTACTATCTACGAGCAGTACTTC. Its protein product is CASSYDSTIYEQYF.

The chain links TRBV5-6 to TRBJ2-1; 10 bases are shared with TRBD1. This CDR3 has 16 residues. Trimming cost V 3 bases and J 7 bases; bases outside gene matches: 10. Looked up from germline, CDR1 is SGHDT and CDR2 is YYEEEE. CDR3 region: CASSSPGTGARNEQFF. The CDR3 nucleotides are TGTGCCAGCAGCTCCCCCGGGACAGGGGCAAGGAATGAGCAGTTCTTC. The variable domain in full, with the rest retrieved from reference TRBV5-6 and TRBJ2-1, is DAGVTQSPTHLIKTRGQQVTLRCSPKSGHDTVSWYQQALGQGPQFIFQYYEEEERQRGNFPDRFSGHQFPNYSSELNVNALLLGDSALYLCASSSPGTGARNEQFFGPGTRLTVL.

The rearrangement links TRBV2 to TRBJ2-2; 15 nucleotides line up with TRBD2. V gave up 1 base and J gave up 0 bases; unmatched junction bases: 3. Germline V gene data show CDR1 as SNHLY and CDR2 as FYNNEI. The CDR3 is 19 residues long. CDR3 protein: CASSEVGLAGGPNTGELFF. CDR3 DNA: TGTGCCAGCAGTGAAGTAGGACTAGCGGGAGGGCCGAACACCGGGGAGCTGTTTTTT.

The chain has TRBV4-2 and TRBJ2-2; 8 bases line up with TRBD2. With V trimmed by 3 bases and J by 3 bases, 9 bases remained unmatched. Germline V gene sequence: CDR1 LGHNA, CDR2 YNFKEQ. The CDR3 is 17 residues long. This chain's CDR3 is CASSQAIRAGDTGELFF. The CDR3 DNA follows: TGTGCCAGCAGCCAGGCCATCAGAGCGGGAGACACCGGGGAGCTGTTTTTT.